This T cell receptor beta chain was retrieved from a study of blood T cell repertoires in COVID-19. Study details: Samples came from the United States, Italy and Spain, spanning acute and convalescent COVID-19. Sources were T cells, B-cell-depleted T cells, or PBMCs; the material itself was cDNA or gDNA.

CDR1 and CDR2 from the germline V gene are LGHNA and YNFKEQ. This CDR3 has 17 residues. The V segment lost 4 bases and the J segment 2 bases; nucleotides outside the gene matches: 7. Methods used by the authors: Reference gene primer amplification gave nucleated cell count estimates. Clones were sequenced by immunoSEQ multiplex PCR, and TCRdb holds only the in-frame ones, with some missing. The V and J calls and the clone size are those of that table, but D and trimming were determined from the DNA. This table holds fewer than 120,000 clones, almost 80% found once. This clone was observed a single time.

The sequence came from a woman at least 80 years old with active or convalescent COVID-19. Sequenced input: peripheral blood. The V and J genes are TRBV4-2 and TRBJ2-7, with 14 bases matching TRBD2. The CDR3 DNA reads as TGTGCCAGCAGCCGCGTCGGGACTAGCGGGAGCCCCTACGAGCAGTACTTC. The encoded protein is CASSRVGTSGSPYEQYF.